This T cell receptor (beta chain) was documented in a study of tumor-infiltrating lymphocytes in primary liver carcinoma (dated by TCRdb to 2015 to 2018). As for the study more broadly: Between late 2015 and early 2016, roughly five patients in China with histopathologically diagnosed primary liver carcinoma had surgical resection. Hepatocellular carcinoma (four) or combined HCC and intrahepatic cholangiocarcinoma (one) was present in the five patients, who were three men and two women aged 30 to 69 years. Tumors of the five patients were stage T1-T3 N0M0 with maximum diameters of about 4.2 to 10 cm. Each sample produced roughly 3.5 to 8 million productive TCRbeta reads, and read depth showed no significant difference between tissue types. Across five regions of each liver tumor, along with adjacent normal tissue and blood, the study brought together TCRbeta repertoire sequencing, expression microarrays and whole-exome sequencing. A total of around 35 specimens from 5 patients went through TCRbeta repertoire sequencing, namely 25 tumor regions, 5 adjacent noncancerous liver tissues and 5 peripheral blood samples. Repertoires from technical replicates were highly reproducible, with mean shared-clone rates roughly 0.87 and correlation coefficients above 0.95. What the authors observed across the whole study: Only four or five patients were included in the study, and the authors note that the findings should be validated in a larger study. The top 250 clones accounted for a significantly greater share of the repertoire in tumors than in blood (p = 0.039). Bulk unsorted samples precluded comparing CD4+ and CD8+ T cell repertoires. Because sequencing covered only the TCR beta chain and unpaired alpha chains were not captured, true repertoire diversity is likely underestimated. Consistent with antigen-driven expansion, pairs of tumor regions showed higher repertoire overlap (mean roughly 36%) than either tumor-adjacent pairs (around 17%) or tumor-blood pairs (roughly 15%).

In its sample, this clonotype was seen a few times. Its antigen is not yet known. Qualities for individual bases were not recorded, and no much larger clone is one base off. RNA from unsorted whole blood was extracted with TRIzol reagent, and germline DNA was obtained with the DNeasy Blood & Tissue kit. Chronic HBV infection was present in the patients, and the patients were treatment-naive at sampling. Before surgery, about 4 milliliters of peripheral blood were collected into K2EDTA tubes. Using a constant-region primer and ProtoScript II reverse transcriptase, TCRbeta-specific cDNA was reverse-transcribed from about 0.45 ug total RNA. The TCRbeta libraries were prepared through three rounds of nested multiplex PCR following a slightly modified ARM-PCR procedure. Multiplex TRBV1-TRBV30 forward primers and a Cbeta reverse primer were used in the first two PCR rounds, each of which was run for about 10 cycles. A final 25-cycle PCR with Deep VentR polymerase added sample barcodes and Illumina adapters. Before sequencing, amplicons between 200 and 500 bp were purified from gel using a QIAquick gel extraction kit. An Illumina HiSeq 2500 was used to sequence the TCRbeta amplicons with 250-bp paired-end reads. Per the source publication's procedure: Reads were quality-trimmed with Trimmomatic v0.33, and paired reads were merged with FLASH v1.2.11 to recover full CDR3 sequences. V, D and J germline segments were assigned to the rearranged TCRbeta sequences by MiGEC v1.2.1b. VDJtools v1.0.0 computed clonotype statistics and Shannon-Wiener diversity indices. To cut down on sampling bias, every analysis after diversity analysis relied on just the 250 most abundant clonotypes from each sample. The public reads were quality trimmed at Q25 with fastp and then assembled into clones with MiXCR by TCRdb, keeping productive beta chains. Identical CDR3 protein sequences are pooled into one entry, listed with their most common genes and DNA. These V and J calls are TCRdb output, not the study's own analysis. The sample contains nearly 200,000 distinct CDR3 sequences, approximately 64% of them found a single time. The ten largest clones add up to roughly 6.8% of the sample.

The CDR3 numbers 18 residues from cysteine through phenylalanine. The CDR3 DNA has 54 bases and is translated from base 1. The germline ends are 16 bases apart after V is trimmed by 3 bases and J by 0 bases. The germline V gene yields SGHRS for CDR1 and YFSETQ for CDR2. The sequence derives from a woman aged 55-70 years with primary liver carcinoma and hepatitis B virus infection. Specimen: peripheral blood. Recombination joined TRBV5-1 with TRBJ2-6, with TRBD1 tentatively as D gene (6 bases match). CDR3 protein: CASSWQTGRPSGANVLTF. The nucleotide sequence is given as TGCGCCAGCAGCTGGCAGACAGGCAGACCCTCTGGGGCCAACGTCCTGACTTTC.